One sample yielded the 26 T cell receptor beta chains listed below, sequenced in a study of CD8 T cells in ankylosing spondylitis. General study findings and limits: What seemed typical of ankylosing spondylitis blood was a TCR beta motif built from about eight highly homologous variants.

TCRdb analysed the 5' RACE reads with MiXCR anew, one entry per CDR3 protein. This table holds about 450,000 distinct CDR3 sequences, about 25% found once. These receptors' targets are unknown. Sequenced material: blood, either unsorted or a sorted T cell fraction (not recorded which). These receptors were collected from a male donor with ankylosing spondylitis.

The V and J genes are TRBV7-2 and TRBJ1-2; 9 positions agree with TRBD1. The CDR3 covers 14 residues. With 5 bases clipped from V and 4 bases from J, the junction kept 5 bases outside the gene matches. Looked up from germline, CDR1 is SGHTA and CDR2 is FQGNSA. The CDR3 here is CASSPRGQGYGYTF. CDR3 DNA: TGTGCCAGCAGCCCACGGGGACAGGGCTATGGCTACACCTTC.

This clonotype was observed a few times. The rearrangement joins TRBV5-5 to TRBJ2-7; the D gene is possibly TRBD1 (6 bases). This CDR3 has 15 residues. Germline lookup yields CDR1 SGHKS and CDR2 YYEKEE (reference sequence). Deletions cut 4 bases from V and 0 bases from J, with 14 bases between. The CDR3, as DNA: TGTGCCAGCAGCCACAGGGAGCGGAACTCCTACGAGCAGTACTTC. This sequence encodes CASSHRERNSYEQYF.

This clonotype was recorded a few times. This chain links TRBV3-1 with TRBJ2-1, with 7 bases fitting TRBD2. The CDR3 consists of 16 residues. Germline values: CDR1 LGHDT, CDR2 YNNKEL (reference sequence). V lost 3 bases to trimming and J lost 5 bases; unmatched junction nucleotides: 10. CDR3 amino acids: CASSHGGLGRDNEQFF. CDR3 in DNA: TGTGCCAGCAGCCACGGTGGACTAGGGAGGGACAATGAGCAGTTCTTC.

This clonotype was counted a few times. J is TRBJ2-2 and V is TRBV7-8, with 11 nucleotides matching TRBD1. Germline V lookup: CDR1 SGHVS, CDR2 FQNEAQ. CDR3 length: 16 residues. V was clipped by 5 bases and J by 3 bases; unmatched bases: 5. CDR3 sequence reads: CASSRRDRGYTGELFF. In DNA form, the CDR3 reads TGTGCCAGCAGCCGCCGGGACAGGGGGTACACCGGGGAGCTGTTTTTT.

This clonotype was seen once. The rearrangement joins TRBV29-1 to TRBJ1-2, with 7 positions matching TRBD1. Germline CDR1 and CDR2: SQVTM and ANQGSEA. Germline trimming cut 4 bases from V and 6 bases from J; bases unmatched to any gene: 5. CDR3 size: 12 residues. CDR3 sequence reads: CSVASGGHGYTF. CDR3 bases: TGCAGCGTTGCTTCAGGGGGACATGGCTACACCTTC. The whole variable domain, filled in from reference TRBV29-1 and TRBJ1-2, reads SAVISQKPSRDICQRGTSLTIQCQVDSQVTMMFWYRQQPGQSLTLIATANQGSEATYESGFVIDKFPISRPNLTFSTLTVSNMSPEDSSIYLCSVASGGHGYTFGSGTRLTVV.

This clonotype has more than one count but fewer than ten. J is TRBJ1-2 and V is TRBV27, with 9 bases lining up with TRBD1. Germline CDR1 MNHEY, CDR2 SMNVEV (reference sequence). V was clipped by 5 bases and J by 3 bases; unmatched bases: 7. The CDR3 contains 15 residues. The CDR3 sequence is CASSPPGQGYYGYTF. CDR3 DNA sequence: TGTGCCAGCAGTCCTCCGGGACAGGGTTACTATGGCTACACCTTC.

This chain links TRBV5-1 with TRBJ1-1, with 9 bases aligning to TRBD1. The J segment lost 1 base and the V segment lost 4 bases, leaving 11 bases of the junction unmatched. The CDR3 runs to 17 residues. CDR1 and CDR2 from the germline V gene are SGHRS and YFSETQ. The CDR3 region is CASSPRQGVDGNTEAFF. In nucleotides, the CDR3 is TGCGCCAGCAGCCCCCGACAGGGGGTAGATGGGAACACTGAAGCTTTCTTT.

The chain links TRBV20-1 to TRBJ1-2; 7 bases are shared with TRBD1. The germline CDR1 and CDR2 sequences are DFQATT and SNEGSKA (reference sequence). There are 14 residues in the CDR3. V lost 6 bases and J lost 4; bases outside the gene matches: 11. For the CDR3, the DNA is TGCAGTGCCGGGCCTACAGGGGCGGCCTATGGCTACACCTTC. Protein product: CSAGPTGAAYGYTF.

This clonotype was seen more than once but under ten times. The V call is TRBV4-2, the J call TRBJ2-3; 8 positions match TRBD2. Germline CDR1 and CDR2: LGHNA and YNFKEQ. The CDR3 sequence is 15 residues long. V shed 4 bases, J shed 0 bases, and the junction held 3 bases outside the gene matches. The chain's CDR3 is CASSPSGQSTDTQYF. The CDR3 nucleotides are TGTGCCAGCAGCCCTAGCGGGCAAAGCACAGATACGCAGTATTTT.

Written as DNA, the CDR3 is TGTGCCATCAGTGAGTCAACCCGTAGCGGGACGGTCCAAGAGACCCAGTACTTC. This gives the protein CAISESTRSGTVQETQYF. The rearrangement uses TRBV10-3 and TRBJ2-5; TRBD2 matches at 8 bases. CDR1 ENHRY and CDR2 SYGVKD come from the germline V gene. V lost 0 bases, J lost 1 base, and 10 bases stayed unmatched. This CDR3 contains 18 residues.

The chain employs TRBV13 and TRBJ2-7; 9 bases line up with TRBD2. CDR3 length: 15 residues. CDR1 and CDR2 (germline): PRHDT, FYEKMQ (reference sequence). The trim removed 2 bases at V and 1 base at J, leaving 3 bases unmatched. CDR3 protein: CASSLRGLASYEQYF. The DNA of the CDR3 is TGTGCCAGCAGCTTAAGGGGACTAGCTTCCTACGAGCAGTACTTC.

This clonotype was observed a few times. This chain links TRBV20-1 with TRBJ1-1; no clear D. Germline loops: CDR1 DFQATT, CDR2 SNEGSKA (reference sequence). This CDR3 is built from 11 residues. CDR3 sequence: CSGHSNTEAFF. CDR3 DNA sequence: TGCAGCGGGCACTCGAACACTGAAGCTTTCTTT.

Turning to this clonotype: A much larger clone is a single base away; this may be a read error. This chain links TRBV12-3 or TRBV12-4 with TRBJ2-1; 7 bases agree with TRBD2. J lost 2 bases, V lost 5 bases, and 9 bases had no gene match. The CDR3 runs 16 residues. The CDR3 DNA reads TGTGCCAGCAGTCCCCCGCGACTAGCTCCCTACAATGAGCAGTTCTTC. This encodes CASSPPRLAPYNEQFF.

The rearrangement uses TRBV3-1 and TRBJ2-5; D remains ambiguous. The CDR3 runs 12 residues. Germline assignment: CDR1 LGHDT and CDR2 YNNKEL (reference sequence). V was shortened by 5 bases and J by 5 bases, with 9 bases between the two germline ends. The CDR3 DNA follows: TGTGCCAGCAGCTCGACCGGTGAGACCCAGTACTTC. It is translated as CASSSTGETQYF.

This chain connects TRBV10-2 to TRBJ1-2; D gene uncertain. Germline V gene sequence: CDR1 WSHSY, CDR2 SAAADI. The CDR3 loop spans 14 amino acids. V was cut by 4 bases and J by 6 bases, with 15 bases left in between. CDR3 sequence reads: CASSVSGSVDGYTF. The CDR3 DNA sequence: TGCGCCAGCAGTGTGTCGGGTTCGGTTGATGGCTACACCTTC.

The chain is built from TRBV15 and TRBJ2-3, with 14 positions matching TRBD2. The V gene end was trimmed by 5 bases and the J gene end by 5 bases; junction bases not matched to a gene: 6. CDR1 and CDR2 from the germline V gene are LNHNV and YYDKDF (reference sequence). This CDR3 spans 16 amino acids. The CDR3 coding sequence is TGTGCCACCAGCTACCGACTAGCGGGAGGGGGAGATACGCAGTATTTT. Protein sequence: CATSYRLAGGGDTQYF.

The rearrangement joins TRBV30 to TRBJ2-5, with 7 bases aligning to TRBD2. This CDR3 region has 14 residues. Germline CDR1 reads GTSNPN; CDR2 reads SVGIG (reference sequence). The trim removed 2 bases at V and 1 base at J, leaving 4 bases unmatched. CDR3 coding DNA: TGTGCCTGGAGTCCTACTAGCGTCCAAGAGACCCAGTACTTC. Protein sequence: CAWSPTSVQETQYF.

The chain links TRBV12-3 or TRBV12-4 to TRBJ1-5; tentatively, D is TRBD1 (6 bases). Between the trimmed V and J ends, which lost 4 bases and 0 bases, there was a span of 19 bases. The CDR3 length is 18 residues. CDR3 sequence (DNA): TGTGCCAGCAGTTCCCGGACAGCTAGATCTTATAGCAATCAGCCCCAGCATTTT. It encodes CASSSRTARSYSNQPQHF.

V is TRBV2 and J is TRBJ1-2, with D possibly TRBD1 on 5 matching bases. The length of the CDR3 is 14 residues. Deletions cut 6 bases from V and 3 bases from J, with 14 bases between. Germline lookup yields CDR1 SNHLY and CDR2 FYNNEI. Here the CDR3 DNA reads TGTGCCAGCAGAGGGGACGCCCTATACTATGGCTACACCTTC. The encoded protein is CASRGDALYYGYTF.

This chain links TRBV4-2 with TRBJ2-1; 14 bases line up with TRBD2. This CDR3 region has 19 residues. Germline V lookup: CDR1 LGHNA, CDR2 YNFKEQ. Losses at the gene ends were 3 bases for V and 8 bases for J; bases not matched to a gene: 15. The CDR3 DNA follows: TGTGCCAGCAGCCATCCATCCCGGGGACTAGCGGGAGAAGGTTATGAGCAGTTCTTC. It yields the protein CASSHPSRGLAGEGYEQFF.

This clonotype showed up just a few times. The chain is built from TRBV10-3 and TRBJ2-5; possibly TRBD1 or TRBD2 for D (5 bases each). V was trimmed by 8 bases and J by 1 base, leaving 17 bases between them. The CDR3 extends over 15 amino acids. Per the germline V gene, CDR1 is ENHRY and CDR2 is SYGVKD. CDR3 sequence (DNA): TGTGCCATCGGGACCGACTATTACCCCCAAGAGACCCAGTACTTC. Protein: CAIGTDYYPQETQYF.

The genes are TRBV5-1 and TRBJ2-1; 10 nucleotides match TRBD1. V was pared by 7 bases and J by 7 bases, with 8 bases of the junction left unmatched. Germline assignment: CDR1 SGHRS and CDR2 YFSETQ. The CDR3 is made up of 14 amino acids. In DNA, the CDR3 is TGCGCCAGCTCTGGACAGGGGGGAAGGAATGAGCAGTTCTTC. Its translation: CASSGQGGRNEQFF.

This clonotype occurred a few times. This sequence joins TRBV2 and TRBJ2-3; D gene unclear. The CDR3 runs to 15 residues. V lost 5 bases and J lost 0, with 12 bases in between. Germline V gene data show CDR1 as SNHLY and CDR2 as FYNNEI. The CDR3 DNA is TGTGCCAGCAGTAGAGAGACAACTAGCACAGATACGCAGTATTTT. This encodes CASSRETTSTDTQYF. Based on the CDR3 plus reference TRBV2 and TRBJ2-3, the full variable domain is EPEVTQTPSHQVTQMGQEVILRCVPISNHLYFYWYRQILGQKVEFLVSFYNNEISEKSEIFDDQFSVERPDGSNFTLKIRSTKLEDSAMYFCASSRETTSTDTQYFGPGTRLTVL.

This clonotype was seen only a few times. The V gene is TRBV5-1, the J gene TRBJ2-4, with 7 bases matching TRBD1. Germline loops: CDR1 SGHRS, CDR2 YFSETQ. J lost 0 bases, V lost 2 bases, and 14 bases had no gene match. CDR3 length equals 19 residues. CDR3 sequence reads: CASSFFFETGPLAKNIQYF. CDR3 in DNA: TGCGCCAGCAGCTTCTTTTTCGAGACAGGGCCATTAGCCAAAAACATTCAGTACTTC.

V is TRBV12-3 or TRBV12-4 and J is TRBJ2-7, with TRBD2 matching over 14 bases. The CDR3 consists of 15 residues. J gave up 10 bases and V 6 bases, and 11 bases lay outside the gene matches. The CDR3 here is CASRPGLAGVERQYV. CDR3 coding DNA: TGTGCCAGCAGGCCGGGACTAGCGGGAGTAGAGCGCCAGTACGTC.

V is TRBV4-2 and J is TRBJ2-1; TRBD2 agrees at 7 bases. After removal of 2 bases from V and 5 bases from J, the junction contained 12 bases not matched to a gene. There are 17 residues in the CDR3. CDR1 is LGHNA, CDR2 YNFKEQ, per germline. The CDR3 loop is CASSQNPSGDYHNEQFF. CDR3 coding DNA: TGTGCCAGCAGCCAAAATCCCTCCGGGGACTATCACAATGAGCAGTTCTTC.